One sample yielded the 10 T cell receptor beta chains listed below, sequenced in a study of identical twins (TCRdb year 2016). Libraries came from 5' RACE. Sequencing was performed on an Illumina HiSeq 2000. TCRdb reworked the public reads: Q25 trimming with fastp, MiXCR clone assembly, productive beta chains retained. Every entry covers one CDR3 protein and lists the most common genes and DNA from its rows. The sample table lists 1.5 million or so distinct CDR3 sequences, about 32% of them with a count of one. The ten biggest clones cover about 0.27% of the sample. The source material was cord blood. The receptors originated from a newborn girl in good health.

This clonotype was seen more than once but under ten times. This chain links TRBV27 with TRBJ2-7; D unclear. The length of the CDR3 is 12 residues. V gave up 7 bases and J gave up 4 bases, with 11 bases separating them. Germline V lookup: CDR1 MNHEY, CDR2 SMNVEV (reference sequence). This CDR3 reads CASMDPYYEQYF. Written as DNA, the CDR3 is TGTGCCAGCATGGACCCGTATTACGAGCAGTACTTC.

In the case of this clonotype: Since a much larger clone is just one base distant, this may be a read error. The V and J genes are TRBV5-5 and TRBJ2-4, with 7 bases lining up with TRBD1. Germline loops: CDR1 SGHKS, CDR2 YYEKEE (reference sequence). The length of the CDR3 is 15 residues. In DNA, the CDR3 is TGTGTCAGCAGCTTGGGACAGTCCCAGGCAAACATTCAGTACTTC. Protein: CVSSLGQSQANIQYF.

This clonotype was detected a few times. The chain couples TRBV5-1 to TRBJ2-1; 10 bases align to TRBD2. V was pared by 6 bases and J by 7 bases, with 13 bases of the junction left unmatched. CDR3 length: 16 amino acids. The germline V gene has CDR1 SGHRS and CDR2 YFSETQ. The CDR3 bases are TGCGCCAGCACTCAACAGGTACCGACTAGCGGGAATGAGCAGTTCTTC. This encodes CASTQQVPTSGNEQFF.

The rearrangement uses TRBV21-1 and TRBJ1-1; the table calls TRBD1, which could not be checked here. TRBV21-1 represents a pseudogene. This CDR3 is built from 13 residues. CDR3 in amino acids: CASSKGTGLRAFF. In nucleotides, the CDR3 is TGTGCCAGCAGCAAAGGGACAGGACTAAGGGCTTTCTTT.

This clonotype was seen a handful of times. The chain combines TRBV6-1 with TRBJ1-1, with 7 bases aligning to TRBD1. The germline V gene has CDR1 MNHNS and CDR2 SASEGT. The CDR3 sequence is 15 residues long. After removal of 6 bases from V and 7 bases from J, the junction contained 14 bases not matched to a gene. The CDR3 reads CASRVTGVLFSEAFF. For the CDR3, the DNA is TGTGCCAGCAGGGTTACAGGGGTATTGTTCAGTGAAGCTTTCTTT.

The chain employs TRBV11-2 and TRBJ2-7; possibly TRBD2 for D (6 bases). Trimming removed 7 bases from V and 7 bases from J, with 29 bases in between. This CDR3 is 17 amino acids long. Per germline, CDR1 SGHAT and CDR2 FQNNGV. The CDR3 spells CASTTLPLSRGHGEQYF. CDR3 sequence (DNA): TGTGCCAGCACCACTCTACCTCTCTCGCGGGGCCACGGGGAGCAGTACTTC.

V gene TRBV10-2 combines with J gene TRBJ2-5, with D unclear. Trimming took 2 bases from V and 1 from J, leaving 11 bases between them. Germline loops: CDR1 WSHSY, CDR2 SAAADI. CDR3 length equals 15 residues. The CDR3 protein is CASSEAPLLQETQYF. The DNA of the CDR3 is TGCGCCAGCAGTGAGGCACCGCTACTCCAAGAGACCCAGTACTTC.

V usage is TRBV20-1 and J usage is TRBJ1-6, with D possibly matching TRBD1 (6 bases). Germline V gene data show CDR1 as DFQATT and CDR2 as SNEGSKA (reference sequence). The ends were cut back, 6 bases at V and 4 bases at J, with 13 bases in the middle. The length of the CDR3 is 14 residues. In DNA, the CDR3 is TGCAGTGCCCCGAGGGGGGGGTATAATTCACCCCTCCACTTT. Its translation: CSAPRGGYNSPLHF.

In this sample, this clonotype turned up many times. V usage is TRBV5-1 and J usage is TRBJ2-1; 10 bases align to TRBD1. The CDR3 is made up of 14 amino acids. CDR1 is SGHRS and CDR2 is YFSETQ in the germline V gene. V lost 2 bases and J lost 10; bases outside the gene matches: 6. The CDR3 is CASSLDRGLGEQFF. CDR3 coding DNA: TGCGCCAGCAGCTTAGACAGGGGGCTAGGGGAGCAGTTCTTC.

This clonotype was picked up a small number of times. The V call is TRBV9, the J call TRBJ1-2; maybe TRBD1 (6 bases). There are 14 residues in the CDR3. The germline V and J ends were trimmed by 0 bases and 6 bases, with 12 bases remaining between them. Germline CDR1 reads SGDLS; CDR2 reads YYNGEE. CDR3 amino acids: CASSVAGAGDGYTF. CDR3 nucleotides: TGTGCCAGCAGCGTAGCAGGGGCCGGGGATGGCTACACCTTC.